The sequence of this TCR beta chain was determined in a study of T cells after yellow fever vaccination. This clonotype was observed at least ten times. In TCRdb, the 5' RACE reads were re-called with MiXCR into one record per CDR3 protein. The profile covers around 230,000 distinct CDR3 sequences, with roughly 6.3% appearing a single time and approximately 1.1% taken by the ten largest. The V and J ends lost 4 bases and 7 bases respectively, with 14 bases between them. The CDR3 runs to 13 residues. Germline values: CDR1 SGHTA, CDR2 FQGNSA. The input for sequencing was CD4+ T cells sorted from PBMCs, taken on the day of the yellow fever booster vaccination. This receptor was identified in a young man who received the YFV17D yellow fever vaccine. The chain has TRBV7-2 and TRBJ2-7, with D hard to call. The CDR3, as DNA: TGTGCCAGCAGCTCTCAGCGTACGTTTGAGCAGTACTTC. Its translation is CASSSQRTFEQYF.